Each of the 13 T cell receptor beta chains below was sequenced from the same sample in a study of T-cell reconstitution after alpha-beta-depleted transplantation in children. TCRbeta library construction was performed incorporating unique molecular identifiers. TCRdb reanalysed the PCR reads using MiXCR and keeps one entry per CDR3 protein. The data hold over 400,000 distinct CDR3 sequences, with approximately 12% observed a single time. The material was PBMCs from the stem cell graft donor, obtained from the stem cell graft. These TCRs come from a human donor who donated a stem cell graft to a child with combined immunodeficiency.

This clonotype was recorded many times. The genes are TRBV5-1 and TRBJ2-1, with D unresolved. The CDR3 length is 14 residues. Germline values: CDR1 SGHRS, CDR2 YFSETQ. V lost 0 bases to trimming and J lost 4 bases, with 8 bases between them. In nucleotides, the CDR3 is TGCGCCAGCAGCTTGGTCGGTTCATACAATGAGCAGTTCTTC. Translating it yields CASSLVGSYNEQFF.

The chain carries TRBV4-1 and TRBJ2-1; D unresolved. CDR1 is MGHRA, CDR2 YSYEKL, per germline. The CDR3 covers 17 residues. With 0 bases removed from V and 5 bases from J, the gap between germline ends came to 17 bases. The CDR3 region has the DNA TGCGCCAGCAGCCAAGAATACCCTAGACCCCTCCACAATGAGCAGTTCTTC. It codes for CASSQEYPRPLHNEQFF.

This clonotype was seen only a few times. V and J are TRBV12-3 or TRBV12-4 and TRBJ2-6; TRBD1 aligns across 9 bases. J was trimmed by 0 bases and V by 7 bases; bases with no gene match: 16. The CDR3 contains 20 residues. The CDR3: CASILGNRGRALSGANVLTF. Written as DNA, the CDR3 is TGTGCCAGCATCTTAGGGAACAGGGGGCGCGCCCTCTCTGGGGCCAACGTCCTGACTTTC.

This clonotype came up a few times. V usage is TRBV12-3 or TRBV12-4 and J usage is TRBJ2-3; 7 nucleotides agree with TRBD2. J gave up 1 base and V 7 bases, and 11 bases lay outside the gene matches. The length of the CDR3 is 16 residues. The CDR3 bases are TGTGCCAGCATTCTAGGTGTTGGGAGGGGCACAGATACGCAGTATTTT. Residues: CASILGVGRGTDTQYF.

Comment on this clonotype: One junction end does not reproduce the germline sequence, and a read error may be involved. The V gene is TRBV4-3, the J gene TRBJ2-1; a possible D gene is TRBD2 (5 bases). Germline CDR1 is LGHNA and CDR2 is YSLEER. The CDR3 is made up of 13 amino acids. The CDR3 coding sequence is TGCCCCAGCAGCGGAATCTCCTACAATGAGCAGTTCTTC. This codes for CPSSGISYNEQFF.

This clonotype was found a few times. The chain recombines TRBV18 with TRBJ1-1; 7 bases are a match to TRBD1. V shed 3 bases, J shed 3 bases, and the junction held 4 bases outside the gene matches. The CDR3 extends over 14 amino acids. CDR1 and CDR2 from the germline V gene are KGHSH and LQKENI. DNA of the CDR3: TGTGCCAGCTCACCGAGGGGGCGGGACACTGAAGCTTTCTTT. Amino acids: CASSPRGRDTEAFF. The complete variable domain, with remaining parts taken from reference TRBV18 and TRBJ1-1, reads NAGVMQNPRHLVRRRGQEARLRCSPMKGHSHVYWYRQLPEEGLKFMVYLQKENIIDESGMPKERFSAEFPKEGPSILRIQQVVRGDSAAYFCASSPRGRDTEAFFGQGTRLTVV.

In the case of this clonotype: One end of the junction is discordant with germline, which a read error may explain. The chain employs TRBV7-9 and TRBJ1-1, with 9 bases matching TRBD1. The CDR3 is made up of 17 amino acids. The germline V gene encodes CDR1 SEHNR and CDR2 FQNEAQ (reference sequence). This CDR3 reads CASSLARKQGANTEAFF. CDR3 bases: TGTGCCAGCAGCCTAGCCCGAAAACAGGGGGCGAACACTGAAGCTTTCTTT. Drawing the rest from reference TRBV7-9 and TRBJ1-1, the complete variable domain is DTGVSQNPRHKITKRGQNVTFRCDPISEHNRLYWYRQTLGQGPEFLTYFQNEAQLEKSRLLSDRFSAERPKGSFSTLEIQRTEQGDSAMYLCASSLARKQGANTEAFFGQGTRLTVV.

V gene TRBV20-1 combines with J gene TRBJ2-5; maybe TRBD2 (5 bases). This CDR3 has 16 residues. Germline-derived CDR1 and CDR2 are DFQATT and SNEGSKA (reference sequence). The V end lost 0 bases, the J end lost 5 bases, and 19 bases lay between the germline ends. Written as DNA, the CDR3 is TGCAGTGCTAGAGATCGCTCGGGAAGGAGATGGGAGACCCAGTACTTC. This translates into CSARDRSGRRWETQYF.

Ten or more counts support this clonotype. The chain recombines TRBV12-3 or TRBV12-4 with TRBJ2-1; the match to TRBD2 covers 10 bases. The V segment lost 6 bases and the J segment 9 bases; nucleotides outside the gene matches: 11. The CDR3 spans 15 residues. DNA of the CDR3: TGTGCCAGCAGCCCAGGGACTAGCGAGGTCAGTGAGCAGTTCTTC. As protein: CASSPGTSEVSEQFF.

This clonotype was counted a few times. The V gene is TRBV5-6, the J gene TRBJ1-5; 7 bases are shared with TRBD1. Germline CDR1 SGHDT, CDR2 YYEEEE. V lost 0 bases and J lost 1; bases outside the gene matches: 10. The CDR3 loop spans 18 amino acids. The CDR3 loop reads CASSLGRDSRISNQPQHF. The CDR3 DNA is TGTGCCAGCAGCTTGGGTAGGGACAGTCGCATAAGCAATCAGCCCCAGCATTTT.

The sample holds a few counts of this clonotype. V gene TRBV25-1 combines with J gene TRBJ2-3; D remains ambiguous. Looked up from germline, CDR1 is MGHDK and CDR2 is SYGVNS. The length of the CDR3 is 14 residues. The V and J ends lost 2 bases and 4 bases respectively, with 10 bases between them. The CDR3 coding sequence is TGTGCCAGCAGTGAACTAAAGCATGCAGATACGCAGTATTTT. It codes for CASSELKHADTQYF.

V usage is TRBV6-8 and J usage is TRBJ2-1; D is ambiguous. Trimming removed 6 bases from V and 2 bases from J, with 14 bases in between. Looked up from germline, CDR1 is MNHGY and CDR2 is SAAAGT. This CDR3 comprises 15 residues. The CDR3 coding sequence is TGTGCCAGCAGCGTGTGGCACCGACCCTACAATGAGCAGTTCTTC. This encodes CASSVWHRPYNEQFF.

This chain uses TRBV19 with TRBJ2-6; the match to TRBD1 covers 9 bases. V was clipped by 5 bases and J by 5 bases; unmatched bases: 4. CDR3 size: 15 residues. Looked up from germline, CDR1 is LNHDA and CDR2 is SQIVND (reference sequence). The CDR3: CASSSGQGWANVLTF. CDR3 bases: TGTGCCAGTAGTTCCGGACAGGGGTGGGCCAACGTCCTGACTTTC.